This entry is about one T cell receptor beta chain. What it binds is not known. The entry originates in a study of identifying expanded T cells in peripheral blood. Study results and caveats: Over two and four weeks, about 16 and 19 clones changed, versus approximately 1.2 between replicates.

Collection occurred without any documented infections or immune events in donors. Here immunoSEQ multiplex PCR was the method, and the copy in TCRdb shows in-frame clones only, minus some. The table has about 58,000 clones, around nine tenths seen once. Losses at the gene ends were 5 bases for V and 8 bases for J; bases not matched to a gene: 7. Per the germline V gene, CDR1 is MNHEY and CDR2 is SVGAGI. The CDR3 runs 14 residues. The chain combines TRBV6-5 with TRBJ1-4; 8 bases match TRBD1. This clonotype originated in a person aged 18 to 70 in good health. Sequencing was carried out using blood. The DNA of the CDR3 is TGTGCCAGCAGTCTCAGGGGGCGGCAAGAAAAACTGTTTTTT. This gives the protein CASSLRGRQEKLFF.